This paragraph covers one T cell receptor (beta chain) sequence. The sample originates from a study of preoperative IRX-2 immunotherapy in early breast cancer. Using immunoSEQ multiplex PCR, the repertoire was profiled, and TCRdb retains in-frame clones only, with some absent. The table lists about 32,000 clones, roughly four fifths of them singletons. The treatment here: preoperative locoregional IRX-2 cytokine immunotherapy. Patients received preoperative, locoregional IRX-2 cytokine immunotherapy in a phase Ib study. This CDR3 spans 17 amino acids. V shed 5 bases and J shed 0 bases, with 15 bases lying between them. Germline V CDR1 and CDR2: SGHRS, YFSETQ.

This chain links TRBV5-1 with TRBJ2-6; TRBD2 might be the D (6 bases). The sequence was collected from a human donor with breast cancer. The sequenced sample was lymph node tissue, obtained from a patient treated with IRX-2 immunotherapy. For the CDR3, the DNA is TGCGCCAGCAGGGAACCGGGACTCCTCTCTGGGGCCAACGTCCTGACTTTC. Protein sequence: CASREPGLLSGANVLTF.